Listed here are 8 T cell receptor beta chains from one sample, sequenced in a study of blood T cell repertoires in COVID-19. The table came from immunoSEQ multiplex PCR; TCRdb's copy has only in-frame clones and leaves some out. This sample yields just under 150,000 clones, of which about 89% are seen a single time; around 38% belongs to the top ten. Sample: peripheral blood. The source of these receptors is a man in his forties or fifties who had recovered from COVID-19.

This clone has ten or more counts. J is TRBJ1-2 and V is TRBV5-1, with 8 bases that match TRBD1. V gave up 4 bases and J gave up 6 bases; unmatched junction bases: 11. Germline V gene sequence: CDR1 SGHRS, CDR2 YFSETQ. This CDR3 contains 15 residues. The DNA for the CDR3 is TGCGCCAGCAGCCATAACAGGGGGACACGAAATGGCTACACCTTC. It codes for CASSHNRGTRNGYTF.

The chain recombines TRBV7-3 with TRBJ2-1; 9 positions match TRBD2. The length of the CDR3 is 16 residues. The junction had 9 bases not matched to a gene; V was cut back by 1 base and J by 8 bases. Germline V gives CDR1 SGHTA, CDR2 FQGTGA. CDR3 residues: CASSLNAGGPPYEQFF. DNA for the CDR3: TGTGCCAGCAGCTTAAATGCGGGGGGGCCCCCTTATGAGCAGTTCTTC.

The genes are TRBV6-2 or TRBV6-3 and TRBJ2-1; 9 positions agree with TRBD2. Germline CDR1 and CDR2: MNHEY and SVGEGT. Unmatched junction bases numbered 3, after V lost 4 bases and J lost 2 bases. The CDR3 has 15 residues. This CDR3 is CASSFSGGPYNEQFF. The CDR3 DNA sequence: TGTGCCAGCAGTTTTAGCGGGGGCCCCTACAATGAGCAGTTCTTC.

V and J are TRBV19 and TRBJ1-1, with 8 positions matching TRBD1. From germline, CDR1 is LNHDA and CDR2 SQIVND (reference sequence). Trimming took 7 bases from V and 4 from J; bases not matched to a gene: 11. This CDR3 spans 15 amino acids. CDR3 sequence (DNA): TGTGCCAGTATCAACAGGGGGAGGTTGGCCACTGAAGCTTTCTTT. This translates into CASINRGRLATEAFF.

This clone was recorded only once. J is TRBJ1-1 and V is TRBV30, with 10 bases identical to TRBD1. CDR1 GTSNPN and CDR2 SVGIG come from the germline V gene (reference sequence). Losses at the gene ends were 1 base for V and 4 bases for J; bases not matched to a gene: 0. This CDR3 has 13 residues. This CDR3 is CAWSGQGATEAFF. CDR3 DNA sequence: TGTGCCTGGAGTGGACAGGGGGCCACTGAAGCTTTCTTT.

This chain links TRBV6-2 or TRBV6-3 with TRBJ2-7, with a tentative D call TRBD2 (5 bases). This CDR3 has 16 residues. The V and J ends lost 5 bases and 1 base respectively, with 18 bases between them. The germline V gene encodes CDR1 MNHEY and CDR2 SVGEGT. The CDR3 DNA sequence: TGTGCCAGCAGTGACACGGGGTCCAGGACGTCCTACGAGCAGTACTTC. Encoded protein: CASSDTGSRTSYEQYF.

V gene TRBV4-3 combines with J gene TRBJ2-1; 11 bases align to TRBD2. This CDR3 is built from 17 residues. Germline loops: CDR1 LGHNA, CDR2 YSLEER. The V and J ends lost 1 base and 4 bases, in that order; junction bases with no gene match: 6. The CDR3 DNA reads as TGCGCCAGCAGCCAAGCCCCCCTAGCGGGGGGATACAATGAGCAGTTCTTC. Its translation is CASSQAPLAGGYNEQFF.

The chain is built from TRBV10-1 and TRBJ2-3; weak D call: TRBD2 (5 bases). Germline values: CDR1 WNHNN, CDR2 SYGVQD (reference sequence). CDR3 length: 14 amino acids. The V end lost 3 bases, the J end lost 9 bases, and 16 bases lay between the germline ends. Here the CDR3 reads CASSDSGLELTQYF. The DNA of the CDR3 is TGCGCCAGCAGTGATAGTGGACTCGAACTAACGCAGTATTTT.